The rows below give T cell receptor beta chains drawn from one sample of a study of persistence of HIV-infected CD4 T cells. Their cognate antigens are unknown. TCRdb keeps only in-frame clones here, not all; method: immunoSEQ multiplex PCR. This table has roughly 64,000 clones, more than 70% appearing once. The input for sequencing was CD4+ T cells sorted from PBMCs after approximately 19-hour stimulation, taken from a patient who received antiretroviral therapy. Source of these receptors: an adult man with HIV who was CMV-seropositive. CDR3s include the opening cysteine and the closing phenylalanine or tryptophan. A row's size may be missing; if present it is once, few, many or a size class.

J gene,clone size,V gene,CDR3 protein
TRBJ1-3,NA,TRBV7-2,CASSVGVGNTIYF
TRBJ2-5,NA,TRBV9,CASSAAGHLQETQYF
TRBJ1-2,NA,TRBV2,CALREGVAYGYTF
TRBJ1-5,few,TRBV7-9,CASSTGSGASPQHF
TRBJ2-1,NA,TRBV5-1,CASSGGPEYNEQFF
TRBJ1-5,few,TRBV6-1,CASSEGHPGESQHF
TRBJ1-5,NA,TRBV24-1,CATEGRGQGNQPQHF
TRBJ2-6,NA,TRBV2,CASALTNVLTF
TRBJ1-2,NA,TRBV10-3,CAISEWGTGSGYTF
TRBJ2-7,NA,TRBV12-3/TRBV12-4,CASSRDYEQYF
TRBJ1-2,NA,TRBV6-1,CASSELIGGDAYGYTF
TRBJ2-3,NA,TRBV7-2,CASRSPSGGAPDTQYF
TRBJ2-7,few,TRBV6-5,CASIGHLTSYEQYF
TRBJ2-6,few,TRBV24-1,CATSAGLESSGANVLTF
TRBJ1-2,NA,TRBV27,CASSGQGDYHGYTF
TRBJ2-2,NA,TRBV6-6,CASSKGTGSGGELFF
TRBJ2-5,NA,TRBV11-2,CASSLARTPQETQYF
TRBJ1-1,NA,TRBV5-6,CASSSRQWDTEAFF
TRBJ2-7,NA,TRBV5-4,CASSLDRASTYEQYF
TRBJ1-2,once,TRBV29-1,CSYLARGGGYTF
TRBJ2-7,NA,TRBV6-2/TRBV6-3,CASSYWTANEQYF
TRBJ1-2,few,TRBV2,CASSVQTWRGYTF
TRBJ1-2,NA,TRBV5-6,CASSPPKDGYTF
TRBJ1-6,NA,TRBV5-1,CASSLGQGGVSYNSPLHF
TRBJ1-6,few,TRBV2,CASTRTGSYNSPLHF
TRBJ2-2,few,TRBV5-1,CASSREGTSGGTGELFF
TRBJ1-3,NA,TRBV19,CASSITGNTIYF
TRBJ2-1,medium-sized,TRBV3-1/TRBV3-2,CASSQRYNEQFF